This T cell receptor (beta chain) was recorded in a study of blood T cells in healthy people across ages. Through a sample-barcoded 5' primer and a J-beta primer mix, a second PCR was run for roughly 6 to 12 cycles. Each cDNA molecule was tagged by a template-switch adaptor that had 12 random nucleotides. TCRdb recomputed calls from the 5' RACE reads with MiXCR, one row per CDR3 protein. The sample holds hundreds of thousands of distinct CDR3 sequences, under 50% seen once. Points on this clonotype: The antigen is unknown.

Findings and limits, study-wide: While age rose, TCR beta diversity per million T cells dropped in a roughly linear way.

Peripheral blood from each donor was collected in a volume of 8 to 10 milliliters. CDR1 and CDR2 from the germline V gene are SGHTA and FQGNSA. This CDR3 is built from 15 residues. V was clipped by 6 bases and J by 5 bases; unmatched bases: 6. The sequence was obtained from a man aged 30 to 45 in good health. The specimen was blood. V gene TRBV7-2 combines with J gene TRBJ2-5; the match to TRBD2 covers 13 bases. The CDR3 DNA is TGTGCCAGCAGTCGGACTAGCGGGGGATCGGAGACCCAGTACTTC. Translating it yields CASSRTSGGSETQYF.